This TCR beta chain was retrieved from a study of blood T cell repertoires in COVID-19. Clones were sequenced by immunoSEQ multiplex PCR, and TCRdb holds only the in-frame ones, with some missing. The profile covers around 240,000 clones, with approximately 84% appearing a single time and under 2% taken by the ten largest. The V and J ends lost 6 bases and 0 bases respectively, with 12 bases between them. The length of the CDR3 is 16 residues. Germline V gene data show CDR1 as SNHLY and CDR2 as FYNNEI. The chain uses TRBV2 and TRBJ1-6, with D perhaps TRBD1 (5 bases). This receptor was identified in a woman older than 75 with acute or convalescent COVID-19. Sequencing was performed on peripheral blood. CDR3 amino acids: CASRWGGFSYNSPLHF. The CDR3 region has the DNA TGTGCCAGCAGGTGGGGCGGCTTCTCCTATAATTCACCCCTCCACTTT.